This T cell receptor (beta chain) was sequenced during a study of blood T cell repertoires in COVID-19. In the study overall: Nucleic acid was either cDNA or gDNA, and it came from T cells, B-cell-depleted T cells, or PBMCs.

Sequencing was performed with immunoSEQ multiplex PCR; in TCRdb, only in-frame clones are kept and a portion is missing. The table records about 500,000 clones, roughly 89% of them present only once. The CDR3 totals 16 residues. J was trimmed by 1 base and V by 3 bases; bases with no gene match: 9. From germline, CDR1 is SGHRS and CDR2 YFSETQ. Sequenced input: peripheral blood. The clonotype originates from a young man with COVID-19, enrolled during active disease. The genes are TRBV5-1 and TRBJ2-5, with 7 positions matching TRBD1. CDR3 sequence reads: CASSSNRDRPQETQYF. DNA of the CDR3: TGCGCCAGCAGCTCTAACCGGGACAGACCCCAAGAGACCCAGTACTTC.